These T cell receptor beta chains were read from a single sample in a study of blood T cell repertoires in COVID-19. The table came from immunoSEQ multiplex PCR; TCRdb's copy has only in-frame clones and leaves some out. Of 140,000 to 150,000 clones in the sample, around 84% were seen once. The sequenced sample consisted of peripheral blood. These receptors came from a human donor in a cohort sampled during active COVID-19. Each CDR3 is given with its conserved first and last residue. A D gene is named only where the DNA matches it firmly. Not all rows give a size; the values are once, few, many and, for expanded clones, a class.

len: 13
d_gene: .
abundance: .
j_gene: TRBJ1-5
v_gene: TRBV7-9
CDR3nt: TGTGCCAGCAGCTTAGCCCCCAGTCAGCCCCAGCATTTT
CDR3aa: CASSLAPSQPQHF

len: 13
d_gene: .
abundance: .
j_gene: TRBJ2-2
v_gene: TRBV30
CDR3nt: TGTGCCTGGAGGGAGGGGGCGGCCGGGGAGCTGTTTTTT
CDR3aa: CAWREGAAGELFF

len: 14
d_gene: TRBD1
abundance: .
j_gene: TRBJ1-2
v_gene: TRBV28
CDR3nt: TGTGCCAGCCTTGGGGGGGACAGGGTCCATGGCTACACCTTC
CDR3aa: CASLGGDRVHGYTF

len: 15
d_gene: TRBD2
abundance: once
j_gene: TRBJ2-1
v_gene: TRBV4-1
CDR3nt: TGCGCCAGCAGCCAAACCCAGCGGGGGCTCAATGAGCAGTTCTTC
CDR3aa: CASSQTQRGLNEQFF

len: 16
d_gene: .
abundance: once
j_gene: TRBJ1-6
v_gene: TRBV7-2
CDR3nt: TGTGCCAGCAGCACCCAGGGGAACAGCTATAATTCACCCCTCCACTTT
CDR3aa: CASSTQGNSYNSPLHF

len: 15
d_gene: TRBD1
abundance: .
j_gene: TRBJ1-1
v_gene: TRBV3-1/TRBV3-2
CDR3nt: TGTGCCAGCAGCACGTCAGGGGGCGTTGGCACTGAAGCTTTCTTT
CDR3aa: CASSTSGGVGTEAFF

len: 14
d_gene: .
abundance: .
j_gene: TRBJ1-3
v_gene: TRBV28
CDR3nt: TGTGCCAGCCTTGGGACATTCTCTGGAAACACCATATATTTT
CDR3aa: CASLGTFSGNTIYF

len: 13
d_gene: .
abundance: .
j_gene: TRBJ1-4
v_gene: TRBV6-5
CDR3nt: TGTGCCAGCACGAAAAACTTTAATGAAAAACTGTTTTTT
CDR3aa: CASTKNFNEKLFF

len: 16
d_gene: .
abundance: .
j_gene: TRBJ2-3
v_gene: TRBV9
CDR3nt: TGTGCCAGCAGCGTAGGTGGGCGAGGGAGCACAGATACGCAGTATTTT
CDR3aa: CASSVGGRGSTDTQYF

len: 15
d_gene: .
abundance: .
j_gene: TRBJ1-3
v_gene: TRBV6-5
CDR3nt: TGTGCCAGCAGCCACAGGACGCGACCGGGAAACACCATATATTTT
CDR3aa: CASSHRTRPGNTIYF

len: 14
d_gene: TRBD1
abundance: .
j_gene: TRBJ1-1
v_gene: TRBV27
CDR3nt: TGTGCCAGCAGTCTAACAGGGGGGAACACTGAAGCTTTCTTT
CDR3aa: CASSLTGGNTEAFF

len: 16
d_gene: TRBD2
abundance: .
j_gene: TRBJ2-3
v_gene: TRBV5-4
CDR3nt: TGTGCCAGCAGCTTCCTACGGTCTAGCGGGGGGGATACGCAGTATTTT
CDR3aa: CASSFLRSSGGDTQYF

len: 17
d_gene: .
abundance: .
j_gene: TRBJ1-5
v_gene: TRBV5-8
CDR3nt: TGTGCCAGCAGCGGGAGTCCGGTTGGATCTAGCAATCAGCCCCAGCATTTT
CDR3aa: CASSGSPVGSSNQPQHF

len: 13
d_gene: TRBD1
abundance: .
j_gene: TRBJ1-2
v_gene: TRBV11-2
CDR3nt: TGTGCCAGCAGCTTCGGGACAGAGGGCGGCTACACCTTC
CDR3aa: CASSFGTEGGYTF

len: 14
d_gene: TRBD1
abundance: once
j_gene: TRBJ2-5
v_gene: TRBV15
CDR3nt: TGTGCCACCAGCAGAGCAGGGGGACAAGAGACCCAGTACTTC
CDR3aa: CATSRAGGQETQYF

len: 13
d_gene: .
abundance: .
j_gene: TRBJ1-1
v_gene: TRBV5-4
CDR3nt: TGTGCCAGCAGCCAGAGGGATATCACTGAAGCTTTCTTT
CDR3aa: CASSQRDITEAFF

len: 15
d_gene: .
abundance: .
j_gene: TRBJ2-5
v_gene: TRBV4-1
CDR3nt: TGCGCCAGCAGCCAAGATAGGGGCAGACAAGAGACCCAGTACTTC
CDR3aa: CASSQDRGRQETQYF

len: 14
d_gene: .
abundance: .
j_gene: TRBJ1-1
v_gene: TRBV7-2
CDR3nt: TGTGCCAGCACCGTGGGAATCCGGGGCACTGAAGCTTTCTTT
CDR3aa: CASTVGIRGTEAFF

len: 15
d_gene: .
abundance: .
j_gene: TRBJ1-1
v_gene: TRBV5-1
CDR3nt: TGCGCCAGCAGCCCGGTGGACTCTTTGAACACTGAAGCTTTCTTT
CDR3aa: CASSPVDSLNTEAFF

len: 15
d_gene: .
abundance: .
j_gene: TRBJ1-1
v_gene: TRBV7-5
CDR3nt: TGTGCCAGAAGCAAGCTTTACAGGGGGAACACTGAAGCTTTCTTT
CDR3aa: CARSKLYRGNTEAFF

len: 15
d_gene: TRBD1
abundance: once
j_gene: TRBJ1-1
v_gene: TRBV19
CDR3nt: TGTGCCAGTAGTATGAGGCTGGACAGGGTGACTGAAGCTTTCTTT
CDR3aa: CASSMRLDRVTEAFF

len: 10
d_gene: .
abundance: .
j_gene: TRBJ1-2
v_gene: TRBV6-7
CDR3nt: TGTGCCAGCCGAGGCAAGGGCTACACCTTC
CDR3aa: CASRGKGYTF